A single sample gave rise to the 29 T cell receptor beta chains below, sequenced in a study of shared clonotypes between healthy human individuals. Measured with immunoSEQ multiplex PCR; TCRdb has only the in-frame clones, and not every one. The data hold about a million clones, with approximately 68% observed a single time. Sequenced input: memory CD4+ T cells sorted from blood. Noted subset: CD45RA-negative fraction. The receptors shown here come from a man between 18 and 35 years old in good health.

The chain recombines TRBV5-1 with TRBJ2-2; D unresolved. The ends were cut back, 3 bases at V and 9 bases at J, with 9 bases in the middle. CDR3 length equals 12 residues. The germline V gene encodes CDR1 SGHRS and CDR2 YFSETQ. The CDR3 sequence is CASSSSFRELFF. The CDR3 DNA is TGCGCCAGCAGCTCGAGTTTCCGGGAGCTGTTTTTT.

A single count supports this clone. The gene calls are TRBV18 and TRBJ1-4; D is ambiguous. CDR3 length: 14 amino acids. Trimming pared 5 bases from V and 8 bases from J, leaving 15 bases between. The germline V gene has CDR1 KGHSH and CDR2 LQKENI. CDR3 sequence reads: CASSKLAGEEKLFF. The CDR3, as DNA: TGTGCCAGCTCAAAACTGGCCGGAGAGGAAAAACTGTTTTTT.

The V call is TRBV6-1, the J call TRBJ1-4; D not certain. The CDR3 spans 13 residues. Deletions cut 7 bases from V and 5 bases from J, with 11 bases between. Germline values: CDR1 MNHNS, CDR2 SASEGT. In DNA form, the CDR3 reads TGTGCCAGCAACGACAAATGGAATGAAAAACTGTTTTTT. Protein sequence: CASNDKWNEKLFF.

The gene calls are TRBV6-5 and TRBJ1-2, with a tentative D call TRBD1 (6 bases). V lost 2 bases, J lost 3 bases, and 10 bases lay in between. Germline loops: CDR1 MNHEY, CDR2 SVGAGI. CDR3 length: 14 amino acids. DNA for the CDR3: TGTGCCAGCAGTTACAGGGGGGATGACTATGGCTACACCTTC. The encoded protein is CASSYRGDDYGYTF.

This clone was seen a few times. This chain joins TRBV2 and TRBJ1-2; TRBD1 agrees at 10 bases. The CDR3 covers 16 residues. CDR1 SNHLY and CDR2 FYNNEI come from the germline V gene. V shed 6 bases, J shed 8 bases, and the junction held 15 bases outside the gene matches. The CDR3 DNA reads as TGTGCCAGCAGGAGGGACAGGGGAGAATTTTTGAGCGGCTACACCTTC. Translating gives CASRRDRGEFLSGYTF.

The J gene is TRBJ2-7, the V gene TRBV7-2, with D possibly TRBD1 on 7 matching bases. Germline V gene lookup returns CDR1 SGHTA and CDR2 FQGNSA. Trimming removed 5 bases from V and 1 base from J, with 15 bases in between. CDR3 length: 15 residues. The CDR3 bases are TGTGCCAGCAGCCCACACGCAGGGGGGTCCTACGAGCAGTACTTC. It is translated as CASSPHAGGSYEQYF. Looking up the rest from reference TRBV7-2 and TRBJ2-7 gives the full variable domain: GAGVSQSPSNKVTEKGKDVELRCDPISGHTALYWYRQSLGQGLEFLIYFQGNSAPDKSGLPSDRFSAERTGGSVSTLTIQRTQQEDSAVYLCASSPHAGGSYEQYFGPGTRLTVT.

V usage is TRBV7-8 and J usage is TRBJ2-6; TRBD1 aligns across 7 bases. The CDR3 contains 18 residues. V lost 1 base, J lost 2 bases, and 8 bases stayed unmatched. Per the germline V gene, CDR1 is SGHVS and CDR2 is FQNEAQ. The CDR3 spells CASSLGGSQGAGANVLTF. The CDR3, as DNA: TGTGCCAGCAGCTTAGGAGGGTCGCAGGGGGCTGGGGCCAACGTCCTGACTTTC. Together with reference TRBV7-8 and TRBJ2-6, the CDR3 gives the full variable domain: GAGVSQSPRYKVAKRGQDVALRCDPISGHVSLFWYQQALGQGPEFLTYFQNEAQLDKSGLPSDRFFAERPEGSVSTLKIQRTQQEDSAVYLCASSLGGSQGAGANVLTFGAGSRLTVL.

The chain couples TRBV6-5 to TRBJ1-5; 10 nucleotides agree with TRBD1. Germline lookup yields CDR1 MNHEY and CDR2 SVGAGI. CDR3 length: 13 amino acids. V gave up 6 bases and J gave up 10 bases; unmatched junction bases: 6. In nucleotides, the CDR3 is TGTGCCAGCAGACAGACAGGGGGCGGTCCCCAGCATTTT. Protein: CASRQTGGGPQHF.

On this clone itself: Sequence at one end of the junction differs from germline and may be a read error. V gene TRBV7-7 combines with J gene TRBJ1-4; D remains unclear. The CDR3 runs to 13 residues. Germline V CDR1 and CDR2: SSHAT, FNYEAQ (reference sequence). CDR3 bases: TGTGCTAGCAGCCTGGGAGAGAGGGAAAAACTGTTTTTT. Encoded protein: CASSLGEREKLFF.

This chain joins TRBV19 and TRBJ2-7; TRBD1 matches at 10 bases. The J segment lost 4 bases and the V segment lost 4 bases, leaving 4 bases of the junction unmatched. The CDR3 runs to 14 residues. Germline lookup yields CDR1 LNHDA and CDR2 SQIVND (reference sequence). CDR3 in amino acids: CASSKGQGGYEQYF. DNA for the CDR3: TGTGCCAGTAGTAAAGGACAGGGGGGTTACGAGCAGTACTTC.

The chain has TRBV2 and TRBJ2-3, with TRBD2 matching 9 bases. This CDR3 region has 15 residues. Unmatched junction bases numbered 8, after V lost 4 bases and J lost 6 bases. Germline CDR1 and CDR2: SNHLY and FYNNEI. The CDR3 loop reads CASSGGRAASDTQYF. CDR3 coding DNA: TGTGCCAGCAGTGGCGGGAGGGCCGCTTCCGATACGCAGTATTTT.

The chain links TRBV6-1 to TRBJ2-2; 9 nucleotides line up with TRBD2. J lost 7 bases, V lost 7 bases, and 4 bases had no gene match. The CDR3 extends over 13 amino acids. CDR1 and CDR2 from the germline V gene are MNHNS and SASEGT. CDR3 sequence reads: CASMTSGFGELFF. CDR3 DNA sequence: TGTGCCAGCATGACTAGCGGATTCGGGGAGCTGTTTTTT.

This chain uses TRBV10-2 with TRBJ2-3; 8 bases are a match to TRBD2. The CDR3 has 16 residues. The germline V gene has CDR1 WSHSY and CDR2 SAAADI. V gave up 6 bases and J gave up 0 bases; unmatched junction bases: 8. CDR3 region: CASSNPGLGSTDTQYF. DNA for the CDR3: TGCGCCAGCAGCAACCCGGGACTAGGGAGCACAGATACGCAGTATTTT.

V usage is TRBV6-4 and J usage is TRBJ1-3; no definite D call. Germline V CDR1 and CDR2: MRHNA, SNTAGT. CDR3 length: 16 amino acids. Trimming took off 0 bases at V and 9 bases at J, with 18 bases between the two ends. CDR3 bases: TGTGCCAGCAGTGACTCGAAGTGTTGGGGATCGGGCACCATATATTTT. Translating it yields CASSDSKCWGSGTIYF.

The chain recombines TRBV5-1 with TRBJ2-3; 9 bases are a match to TRBD1. The CDR3 is made up of 17 amino acids. J lost 5 bases, V lost 0 bases, and 10 bases had no gene match. Germline CDR1 and CDR2: SGHRS and YFSETQ. The CDR3, as DNA: TGCGCCAGCAGCTTGGGAATGACAGGGGGGGCAGGAGATACGCAGTATTTT. Residues: CASSLGMTGGAGDTQYF.

This clone was seen a handful of times. The same CDR3 is also encoded by other DNA sequences in this sample. The CDR3 nucleotides read TGTGCCAGCTCACTGGGACAGGGGAACACCGGGGAGCTGTTTTTT. It encodes CASSLGQGNTGELFF. This chain uses TRBV18 with TRBJ2-2, with 9 positions matching TRBD1. This CDR3 contains 15 residues. The germline gives CDR1 KGHSH, CDR2 LQKENI. Losses at the gene ends were 4 bases for V and 1 base for J; bases not matched to a gene: 1.

This chain connects TRBV19 to TRBJ1-2; 12 nucleotides line up with TRBD1. Germline CDR1 and CDR2: LNHDA and SQIVND (reference sequence). The CDR3 is 15 residues long. The V and J ends lost 5 bases and 4 bases, in that order; junction bases with no gene match: 5. The CDR3 region has the DNA TGTGCCAGTAGTCTCCCGGGACAGGGGGCCTATGGCTACACCTTC. Its translation: CASSLPGQGAYGYTF.

The J gene is TRBJ2-7, the V gene TRBV28; weak D call: TRBD1 (6 bases). Germline V gene data show CDR1 as MDHEN and CDR2 as SYDVKM. Trimming stripped 8 bases from V and 1 base from J, with 15 bases between. The CDR3 consists of 14 residues. CDR3 sequence reads: CASQGGKGSYEQYF. As DNA, the CDR3 is TGTGCCAGCCAAGGGGGAAAGGGATCCTACGAGCAGTACTTC.

This chain uses TRBV5-4 with TRBJ2-1; D possibly corresponds to TRBD1 (6 bases). The CDR3 is 16 amino acids. CDR1 SGHNT and CDR2 YYREEE come from the germline V gene (reference sequence). The V end lost 0 bases, the J end lost 3 bases, and 13 bases lay between the germline ends. CDR3 loop: CASSLVLGAIYNEQFF. DNA of the CDR3: TGTGCCAGCAGCTTGGTTCTGGGGGCAATCTACAATGAGCAGTTCTTC.

The chain employs TRBV5-1 and TRBJ2-7, with 8 bases identical to TRBD2. The V gene's germline CDR1 is SGHRS and CDR2 YFSETQ. V was pared by 5 bases and J by 3 bases, with 7 bases of the junction left unmatched. This CDR3 is 14 amino acids long. Written as DNA, the CDR3 is TGCGCCAGCAGACCCTCCAGCGGGAGCTACGAGCAGTACTTC. It yields the protein CASRPSSGSYEQYF.

The gene calls are TRBV5-1 and TRBJ2-1; no clear D gene. Trimming pared 0 bases from V and 2 bases from J, leaving 9 bases between. The CDR3 consists of 15 residues. Germline assignment: CDR1 SGHRS and CDR2 YFSETQ. The CDR3 region has the DNA TGCGCCAGCAGCTTGGGTCAACTCCCCTACAATGAGCAGTTCTTC. Residues: CASSLGQLPYNEQFF.

The CDR3 region is CAWNPGQGREQYF. CDR3 DNA: TGTGCCTGGAACCCGGGACAGGGGCGAGAGCAGTACTTC. This chain connects TRBV30 to TRBJ2-7; 10 positions match TRBD1. This CDR3 is 13 amino acids long. V lost 4 bases to trimming and J lost 7 bases; unmatched junction nucleotides: 7. Germline-derived CDR1 and CDR2 are GTSNPN and SVGIG (reference sequence).

This clone was seen just once. The V gene is TRBV7-4, the J gene TRBJ1-2; possibly TRBD1 for D (5 bases). The V end lost 0 bases, the J end lost 7 bases, and 15 bases lay between the germline ends. The CDR3 has 15 amino acids. Germline V lookup: CDR1 SGHVT, CDR2 SQSDAQ. As DNA, the CDR3 is TGTGCCAGCAGCTTAGCGTTGGCAGGGATCGGTGGCTACACCTTC. It is translated as CASSLALAGIGGYTF.

The chain has TRBV10-2 and TRBJ1-1; 9 nucleotides line up with TRBD1. From germline, CDR1 is WSHSY and CDR2 SAAADI. The V segment lost 6 bases and the J segment 4 bases; nucleotides outside the gene matches: 6. The length of the CDR3 is 14 residues. In DNA, the CDR3 is TGCGCCAGCAGGCCGACAGGGGGAGGCACTGAAGCTTTCTTT. Its translation: CASRPTGGGTEAFF.

This clone was observed at least ten times. The chain has TRBV5-6 and TRBJ2-5; D not certain. The germline V gene encodes CDR1 SGHDT and CDR2 YYEEEE. Between the trimmed V and J ends, which lost 4 bases and 0 bases, there was a span of 13 bases. The CDR3 has 15 residues. CDR3 region: CASSIVDGYQETQYF. DNA for the CDR3: TGTGCCAGCAGCATCGTGGACGGGTACCAAGAGACCCAGTACTTC.

This chain uses TRBV2 with TRBJ2-7; D uncertain. The germline gives CDR1 SNHLY, CDR2 FYNNEI. This CDR3 comprises 13 residues. V was pared by 6 bases and J by 7 bases, with 16 bases between. CDR3 sequence (DNA): TGTGCCAGCAGAGTCGGGTCACTCGGGGAGCAGTACTTC. The encoded protein is CASRVGSLGEQYF.

V usage is TRBV6-5 and J usage is TRBJ2-2; maybe TRBD1 (6 bases). V gave up 1 base and J gave up 7 bases, with 10 bases separating them. This CDR3 spans 14 amino acids. CDR1 is MNHEY, CDR2 SVGAGI, per germline. The CDR3 here is CASSYFRGGGELFF. In DNA, the CDR3 is TGTGCCAGCAGTTACTTCAGGGGTGGCGGGGAGCTGTTTTTT.

The chain combines TRBV5-1 with TRBJ1-1; no clear D gene. From germline, CDR1 is SGHRS and CDR2 YFSETQ. The V end was cut by 2 bases, the J end by 1 base, with 9 bases between. CDR3 length equals 14 residues. CDR3 bases: TGCGCCAGCAGCTTCCAGGCGGGGAACACTGAAGCTTTCTTT. It yields the protein CASSFQAGNTEAFF.

The table lists this clone with a few counts. The chain employs TRBV7-9 and TRBJ1-1; no clear D. CDR3 length equals 13 residues. V was clipped by 0 bases and J by 4 bases, with 6 bases between them. Per germline, CDR1 SEHNR and CDR2 FQNEAQ (reference sequence). CDR3 DNA sequence: TGTGCCAGCAGCTTAGCCGGGCCCACTGAAGCTTTCTTT. This gives the protein CASSLAGPTEAFF.